Listed here is a single T cell receptor beta chain. Its antigen is still unknown. The data belong to a study of CD8+ T cells in alopecia areata. Study context: Treated patients took oral tofacitinib at 5 to 10 mg twice daily. The study, taken as a whole, reports: The study found that many expanded lesional clones persisted in scalp and blood during tofacitinib. Expanded CD8+ clones among the top 100, and scalp clonality, were significantly decreased by tofacitinib.

RNA was isolated and reverse transcribed to cDNA, the sequencing template. Generated by immunoSEQ multiplex PCR, the TCRdb table keeps only in-frame clones and is missing some. The sample yields 110,000 to 150,000 clones, around 83% seen once. Treatment indicated: oral pan-JAK inhibitor, 5-10 mg twice daily. PBMCs were stained for CD3, CD4 and CD8, and CD4+ and CD8+ T cells were sorted. After removal of 7 bases from V and 7 bases from J, the junction contained 8 bases not matched to a gene. This CDR3 contains 14 residues. Germline V gene data show CDR1 as LNHDA and CDR2 as SQIVND (reference sequence).

This chain joins TRBV19 and TRBJ2-1, with 9 bases aligning to TRBD2. The source was CD8+ T cells sorted from blood, collected at week 4, from a patient treated with tofacitinib. The origin of this receptor is a human donor with alopecia areata. This chain's CDR3 is CASNSGTSQNEQFF. The DNA for the CDR3 is TGTGCCAGTAACTCCGGGACTAGCCAGAATGAGCAGTTCTTC.